These 27 T cell receptor beta chains originate from one sample sequenced in a study of glioma-infiltrating T cells. TCR alpha and beta CDR3 regions were amplified from RNA using iRepertoire nested multiplex PCR. TCRdb called the multiplex PCR reads again in MiXCR, with one record for every CDR3 protein. Of over 100,000 distinct CDR3 sequences in the sample, less than 30% were seen once. What was sequenced was glioma tissue, nonneoplastic brain tissue, or PBMCs (not recorded which). These receptors were taken from a human donor with low-grade glioma or glioblastoma, undergoing nonglioma brain surgery, or in good health (not recorded which).

The sample holds one count of this clonotype. V usage is TRBV29-1 and J usage is TRBJ2-7; possibly TRBD1 or TRBD2 for D (6 bases each). CDR3 length: 14 residues. V lost 5 bases, J lost 0 bases, and 14 bases lay in between. CDR1 is SQVTM and CDR2 is ANQGSEA in the germline V gene. The CDR3 bases are TGCAGCGTTACAAGGAGGGGGAGCTCCTACGAGCAGTACTTC. Amino acid sequence: CSVTRRGSSYEQYF.

The CDR3 sequence is CASMKNTDTQYF. The CDR3 DNA is TGTGCCAGCATGAAAAACACAGATACGCAGTATTTT. This chain uses TRBV2 with TRBJ2-3; no reliable D call. CDR1 and CDR2 (germline): SNHLY, FYNNEI. The ends were cut back, 7 bases at V and 2 bases at J, with 7 bases in the middle. The CDR3 consists of 12 residues.

In this sample, this clonotype turned up a few times. J is TRBJ1-3 and V is TRBV12-3 or TRBV12-4; weak D call: TRBD1 (6 bases). The V end lost 6 bases, the J end lost 2 bases, and 11 bases lay between the germline ends. The CDR3 consists of 14 residues. The DNA for the CDR3 is TGTGCCAGCAGCATGGCAGGGGCTGGAAACACCATATATTTT. Translation gives CASSMAGAGNTIYF.

The chain employs TRBV24-1 and TRBJ2-3, with D possibly matching TRBD1 (6 bases). The length of the CDR3 is 15 residues. V was shortened by 4 bases and J by 3 bases, with 13 bases between the two germline ends. Germline V lookup: CDR1 KGHDR, CDR2 SFDVKD. The CDR3 DNA follows: TGTGCCACCAGTGACACCAGGGGAAGAACAGATACGCAGTATTTT. It translates to CATSDTRGRTDTQYF.

This clonotype was recorded at least ten times. The rearrangement joins TRBV6-2 or TRBV6-3 to TRBJ1-2; D is undetermined. The ends were cut back, 6 bases at V and 7 bases at J, with 18 bases in the middle. Germline V gene sequence: CDR1 MNHEY, CDR2 SVGEGT. This CDR3 is 14 amino acids long. The CDR3 is CASRAGARHGGYTF. The CDR3 bases are TGTGCCAGCAGGGCTGGCGCGAGGCATGGTGGCTACACCTTC.

This clonotype came up many times. The gene calls are TRBV6-1 and TRBJ1-1; a weak D match, TRBD1 (6 bases). CDR3 length: 13 residues. Between the trimmed V and J ends, which lost 5 bases and 3 bases, there was a span of 10 bases. The germline gives CDR1 MNHNS, CDR2 SASEGT. CDR3 protein: CASSRTGYTEAFF. CDR3 nucleotides: TGTGCCAGCAGTCGCACAGGGTACACTGAAGCTTTCTTT.

In this sample, this clonotype turned up many times. The V and J genes are TRBV20-1 and TRBJ2-7, with a weak D call TRBD2 (6 bases). There are 14 residues in the CDR3. Germline V lookup: CDR1 DFQATT, CDR2 SNEGSKA (reference sequence). V lost 4 bases and J lost 0, with 13 bases in between. CDR3 in DNA: TGCAGTGCTACTCGGGACGGGAGCTCCTACGAGCAGTACTTC. Protein product: CSATRDGSSYEQYF.

This clonotype was seen a single time. A much bigger clone sits one base away, suggesting this may be a read error. V and J are TRBV12-3 or TRBV12-4 and TRBJ1-5; D is undetermined. This CDR3 has 15 residues. As DNA, the CDR3 is TGTGCCAGCAGTTTGGACCTAAGGGTCGTGCAGCCCCGGCATTTT. Translating gives CASSLDLRVVQPRHF.

The chain links TRBV6-5 to TRBJ2-7, with a weak D call TRBD2 (5 bases). The CDR3 length is 14 residues. Deletions cut 4 bases from V and 4 bases from J, with 14 bases between. Germline V lookup: CDR1 MNHEY, CDR2 SVGAGI. CDR3 nucleotide sequence: TGTGCCAGCAGTTTAATGCGGGTGGCATACGAGCAGTACTTC. Protein: CASSLMRVAYEQYF.

About this clonotype: Being one base from a much bigger clone, this may be a read error. The chain joins TRBV29-1 to TRBJ1-2; no clear D gene. The germline V gene encodes CDR1 SQVTM and CDR2 ANQGSEA. Trimming removed 2 bases at V and 3 bases at J, with 16 bases between. This CDR3 spans 15 amino acids. The CDR3 coding sequence is TGCAGCGTTGAATACCGGCAGGCCCTACACTATGGCTACACCTTC. As protein: CSVEYRQALHYGYTF.

This clonotype was seen at least ten times. The J gene is TRBJ2-3, the V gene TRBV11-2; tentatively, D is TRBD2 (5 bases). The CDR3 contains 14 residues. Germline-derived CDR1 and CDR2 are SGHAT and FQNNGV. V was cut by 5 bases and J by 2 bases, with 11 bases left in between. CDR3 DNA: TGTGCCAGCAGCCGGACGGGAATCACAGATACGCAGTATTTT. Protein: CASSRTGITDTQYF.

This chain connects TRBV4-1 to TRBJ2-7, with D perhaps matching TRBD2 (5 bases). The CDR3 sequence is 13 residues long. Trimming cost V 4 bases and J 7 bases, with 14 bases left between them. Germline V lookup: CDR1 MGHRA, CDR2 YSYEKL. The CDR3 spells CASSPPGSQEQYF. In nucleotides, the CDR3 is TGCGCCAGCAGCCCTCCGGGGAGTCAGGAGCAGTACTTC.

This clonotype was counted many times. V is TRBV7-9 and J is TRBJ1-2, with D possibly TRBD1 on 6 matching bases. The germline V gene has CDR1 SEHNR and CDR2 FQNEAQ (reference sequence). V was shortened by 1 base and J by 7 bases, with 7 bases between the two germline ends. This CDR3 is built from 12 residues. CDR3 in DNA: TGTGCCAGCAGCTTAGTGGGGGCTGGCTACACCTTC. This gives the protein CASSLVGAGYTF.

The genes are TRBV6-2 or TRBV6-3 and TRBJ2-7; 7 bases match TRBD1. Germline V gene sequence: CDR1 MNHEY, CDR2 SVGEGT. The CDR3 loop spans 18 amino acids. V shed 9 bases, J shed 3 bases, and the junction held 23 bases outside the gene matches. The DNA of the CDR3 is TGTGCCAGTAGTGCAGGATGGATCTTCACAGGGGAGAACTACGAGCAGTACTTC. The encoded protein is CASSAGWIFTGENYEQYF.

The sample holds many counts of this clonotype. The chain is built from TRBV19 and TRBJ1-2; 10 nucleotides line up with TRBD1. Germline CDR1 is LNHDA and CDR2 is SQIVND (reference sequence). Germline trimming cut 4 bases from V and 4 bases from J; bases unmatched to any gene: 3. The CDR3 loop spans 14 amino acids. For the CDR3, the DNA is TGTGCCAGTAGTAGACAGGGGGCAATCTATGGCTACACCTTC. Its translation is CASSRQGAIYGYTF.

V is TRBV4-1 and J is TRBJ2-5; no clear D gene. V lost 1 base, J lost 1 base, and 7 bases lay in between. Germline V gives CDR1 MGHRA, CDR2 YSYEKL. The CDR3 is 14 residues long. The CDR3 bases are TGCGCCAGCAGCCAAGTTCTCGGCCAAGAGACCCAGTACTTC. Translating it yields CASSQVLGQETQYF.

This clonotype was counted ten times or more. The CDR3 DNA sequence: TGTGCCAGCAGTTCCCAACAGGGCTCTAATGAAAAACTGTTTTTT. Protein: CASSSQQGSNEKLFF. This chain links TRBV12-3 or TRBV12-4 with TRBJ1-4; D possibly corresponds to TRBD1 (6 bases). The CDR3 runs to 15 residues. The ends were cut back, 4 bases at V and 3 bases at J, with 12 bases in the middle.

With regard to this clonotype: A much larger clone sits a single nucleotide away, making a read error possible. The chain links TRBV10-3 to TRBJ1-1; tentative D call: TRBD1 (6 bases). Germline lookup yields CDR1 ENHRY and CDR2 SYGVKD. CDR3 size: 14 residues. CDR3 residues: CAITQQGTNTKAFF. The CDR3 DNA sequence: TGTGCCATCACGCAACAGGGCACGAACACTAAAGCTTTCTTT.

This clonotype has a count of ten or more. The chain is built from TRBV6-2 or TRBV6-3 and TRBJ1-5; a weak D match, TRBD1 (5 bases). This CDR3 has 12 residues. CDR1 and CDR2 (germline): MNHEY, SVGEGT. V was shortened by 4 bases and J by 12 bases, with 13 bases between the two germline ends. For the CDR3, the DNA is TGTGCCAGCAGTTCCCGCGGGGGGAGCCAGCATTTT. It translates to CASSSRGGSQHF.

This clonotype was counted at least ten times. The V gene is TRBV7-2, the J gene TRBJ1-5; D unresolved. The CDR3 contains 14 residues. Trimming left V 3 bases short and J 4 bases short, with 10 bases between. Germline V lookup: CDR1 SGHTA, CDR2 FQGNSA. CDR3 nucleotides: TGTGCCAGCAGCTTCTACGGATATAATCAGCCCCAGCATTTT. Its protein is CASSFYGYNQPQHF.

The rearrangement links TRBV12-3 or TRBV12-4 to TRBJ2-7; D not certain. The CDR3 consists of 12 residues. Trimming left V 3 bases short and J 1 base short, with 4 bases between. The CDR3 is CASSFGSYEQYF. For the CDR3, the DNA is TGTGCCAGCAGTTTTGGTTCCTACGAGCAGTACTTC.

This clonotype was detected ten times or more. The J gene is TRBJ2-2, the V gene TRBV4-1, with D uncertain. Germline CDR1 is MGHRA and CDR2 is YSYEKL. The V gene lost 3 bases and the J gene lost 8 bases, with 7 bases spanning the gap. This CDR3 is 12 amino acids long. CDR3 residues: CASSQHRGELFF. The CDR3 DNA is TGCGCCAGCAGCCAGCATCGGGGGGAGCTGTTTTTT.

CDR3 DNA: TGTGCCAGCACCACCCAGACAGGGGTGAACACTGAAGCTTTCTTT. This translates into CASTTQTGVNTEAFF. V usage is TRBV7-2 and J usage is TRBJ1-1; 8 bases align to TRBD1. Germline V CDR1 and CDR2: SGHTA, FQGNSA. This CDR3 has 15 amino acids. V lost 7 bases and J lost 0; bases outside the gene matches: 7.

In its sample, this clonotype was seen many times. The chain employs TRBV11-2 and TRBJ1-2; 8 bases map to TRBD1. The V segment lost 5 bases and the J segment 10 bases; nucleotides outside the gene matches: 9. The CDR3 spans 13 residues. Germline V gives CDR1 SGHAT, CDR2 FQNNGV. CDR3 amino acids: CASSRQGYDDYTF. The CDR3 coding sequence is TGTGCCAGCAGCCGACAGGGGTATGATGACTACACCTTC. Full variable domain (remainder filled in from reference TRBV11-2 and TRBJ1-2): EAGVAQSPRYKIIEKRQSVAFWCNPISGHATLYWYQQILGQGPKLLIQFQNNGVVDDSQLPKDRFSAERLKGVDSTLKIQPAKLEDSAVYLCASSRQGYDDYTFGSGTRLTVV.

This clonotype was recorded many times. The DNA of the CDR3 is TGCAGTGCTAGGCAGGCTAGCGGGAGCCGACTCTACAATGAGCAGTTCTTC. This translates into CSARQASGSRLYNEQFF. The chain combines TRBV20-1 with TRBJ2-1, with TRBD2 matching 10 bases. The CDR3 is 17 residues long. CDR1 is DFQATT, CDR2 SNEGSKA, per germline (reference sequence). J gave up 3 bases and V 3 bases, and 11 bases lay outside the gene matches.

This clonotype has at least ten counts. The chain recombines TRBV7-2 with TRBJ2-3; 14 nucleotides agree with TRBD2. The CDR3 contains 16 residues. CDR1 SGHTA and CDR2 FQGNSA come from the germline V gene. J was trimmed by 6 bases and V by 4 bases; bases with no gene match: 6. Here the CDR3 DNA reads TGTGCCAGCAGCTCCGGGACTAGCGGGAGTGCGGATACGCAGTATTTT. Amino acids: CASSSGTSGSADTQYF.

This clonotype has ten or more counts. The chain carries TRBV29-1 and TRBJ1-1; unclear D gene. The CDR3 consists of 12 residues. The germline CDR1 and CDR2 sequences are SQVTM and ANQGSEA. Trimming shortened V by 7 bases and J by 0 bases, and 9 bases separated the two germline ends. This chain's CDR3 is CSGSTLNTEAFF. CDR3 sequence (DNA): TGCAGCGGGTCTACCTTGAACACTGAAGCTTTCTTT.